Following are 8 T cell receptor beta chains from one sample sequenced in a study of T cell responses to AZD1222 COVID-19 vaccine. Some clones are missing from TCRdb's copy, which holds only in-frame ones; the method was immunoSEQ multiplex PCR. Of 80,000 to 95,000 clones listed, around nine tenths were seen once; the top ten hold roughly 2.8%. This specimen was peripheral blood, taken on day 0 of MenACWY control vaccination. These receptors came from an adult in good health.

V usage is TRBV10-3 and J usage is TRBJ1-1; D is ambiguous. Germline CDR1 and CDR2: ENHRY and SYGVKD. This CDR3 region has 16 residues. The V and J ends lost 7 bases and 0 bases respectively, with 18 bases between them. DNA for the CDR3: TGTGCCATCACGAAGACGGGTGACTCAGTGAACACTGAAGCTTTCTTT. This sequence encodes CAITKTGDSVNTEAFF.

This chain uses TRBV23-1 with TRBJ2-3; the D is unclear. TRBV23-1 is flagged as an ORF with uncertain function. V shed 4 bases and J shed 6 bases, with 17 bases lying between them. This CDR3 spans 15 amino acids. The CDR3 loop is CASSPIRVMGDTQYF. The CDR3 DNA sequence: TGCGCCAGCAGTCCAATCCGCGTGATGGGGGATACGCAGTATTTT.

This clone occurred once. The chain couples TRBV11-2 to TRBJ2-3, with TRBD2 identical over 8 bases. Germline V lookup: CDR1 SGHAT, CDR2 FQNNGV. The CDR3 length is 17 residues. The J segment lost 0 bases and the V segment lost 3 bases, leaving 8 bases of the junction unmatched. CDR3 nucleotides: TGTGCCAGCAGCTTGTTGATAGCGGGGACTAGCACAGATACGCAGTATTTT. Amino acids: CASSLLIAGTSTDTQYF.

This clone was counted once. The chain links TRBV5-4 to TRBJ2-5; 8 bases fit TRBD2. V shed 0 bases and J 5 bases; nucleotides not matched to a gene: 12. Germline V gene data show CDR1 as SGHNT and CDR2 as YYREEE (reference sequence). The CDR3 extends over 17 amino acids. CDR3 protein: CASSLGGSSGVGETQYF. The CDR3 DNA reads TGTGCCAGCAGCTTGGGTGGAAGTAGCGGGGTGGGTGAGACCCAGTACTTC.

This clone was seen only once. The chain links TRBV7-8 to TRBJ2-5; 8 bases agree with TRBD2. The germline gives CDR1 SGHVS, CDR2 FQNEAQ. Losses at the gene ends were 0 bases for V and 1 base for J; bases not matched to a gene: 4. There are 16 residues in the CDR3. CDR3 in DNA: TGTGCCAGCAGCTTAGCTCCGGGGGGGATCCAAGAGACCCAGTACTTC. Its translation is CASSLAPGGIQETQYF.

V gene TRBV7-9 combines with J gene TRBJ1-6; D remains unclear. The V end was cut by 3 bases, the J end by 10 bases, with 13 bases between. The CDR3 has 14 residues. The germline V gene has CDR1 SEHNR and CDR2 FQNEAQ (reference sequence). CDR3 protein: CASSLGSLRSPLHF. The CDR3 DNA reads TGTGCCAGCAGCTTGGGCAGTCTCCGATCACCCCTCCACTTT.

V and J are TRBV6-6 and TRBJ1-3; maybe TRBD1 (6 bases). This CDR3 contains 16 residues. The V end lost 5 bases, the J end lost 0 bases, and 14 bases lay between the germline ends. CDR1 is MNHNY, CDR2 SVGAGI, per germline (reference sequence). The CDR3 sequence is CASSGAGERSGNTIYF. The CDR3, as DNA: TGTGCCAGCAGTGGGGCAGGGGAACGCTCTGGAAACACCATATATTTT.

The rearrangement uses TRBV14 and TRBJ2-1, with a tentative D call TRBD1 (5 bases). There are 13 residues in the CDR3. V was trimmed by 0 bases and J by 12 bases, leaving 12 bases between them. Germline V lookup: CDR1 SGHDN, CDR2 FVKESK. For the CDR3, the DNA is TGTGCCAGCAGCCAAGAGGTGGCAGGGTTGCAGTTCTTC. Its translation is CASSQEVAGLQFF.